The T cell receptor (beta chain) under discussion was sequenced for a study of T cells after yellow fever vaccination. At the level of the study: Each low-cell-number fraction was prepared by means of SMART-Seq v4 Ultra Low Input. Study-level points and caveats: Abundant clonotypes from the bulk population could have been carried over as contaminants into FACS-sorted repertoires. The CD4 compartment and the CD8 compartment contained a small share of clonotypes in common. Reappearance after the booster was observed for most primary-vaccination clones (around 96% CD4, over 70% CD8).

Germline V gives CDR1 SGHRS, CDR2 YFSETQ. This CDR3 contains 15 residues. Trimming cost V 2 bases and J 2 bases, with 13 bases left between them. This clonotype occurred many times. Antigen: not known. TCRdb recomputed calls from the 5' RACE reads with MiXCR, one row per CDR3 protein. The table includes some 240,000 distinct CDR3 sequences, about 3.9% detected once. This chain uses TRBV5-1 with TRBJ2-5; D is tentatively TRBD1 or TRBD2 (5 bases each). This material consisted of PBMCs, taken 15 days after the yellow fever booster vaccination. This sequence was found in a young man who received the YFV17D yellow fever vaccine. The CDR3 DNA follows: TGCGCCAGCAGCTTTCTTACGGGGCAGCAAGAGACCCAGTACTTC. Amino acid sequence: CASSFLTGQQETQYF.